Below are 22 T cell receptor beta chains sequenced from a single sample in a study of Ad26.COV2.S vaccination and SARS-CoV-2 variants. Treatment noted: some 20 received Ad26.COV2.S at low or high dose, single or two shots; roughly five received placebo; per-sample allocation not given. Samples were taken on day 63 after the first vaccine or placebo injection. Profiled with immunoSEQ multiplex PCR; TCRdb holds only in-frame clones, not every one. The profile shows 400,000 to 450,000 clones, 90% of them singletons. The sample here was peripheral blood, taken in a trial of Ad26.COV2.S vaccine versus placebo. These receptors all stem from a person aged 18-60 years who received the Ad26.COV2.S COVID-19 vaccine or a placebo.

This clone counts as medium-sized. This sequence joins TRBV6-1 and TRBJ1-2, with 8 bases identical to TRBD1. Germline V CDR1 and CDR2: MNHNS, SASEGT. Trimming at V came to 1 base and at J to 4 bases, leaving 5 bases not matched to a gene. This CDR3 is 15 amino acids long. The CDR3 DNA sequence: TGTGCCAGCAGTGAAGAGGCAGGGGGCGCCTATGGCTACACCTTC. Its protein is CASSEEAGGAYGYTF.

The gene calls are TRBV6-5 and TRBJ1-2; D is unclear. The CDR3 extends over 13 amino acids. Germline-derived CDR1 and CDR2 are MNHEY and SVGAGI. The V and J ends lost 6 bases and 8 bases respectively, with 16 bases between them. The CDR3 DNA follows: TGTGCCAGCAGAACGGACGGGATCTCGGGCTACACCTTC. It yields the protein CASRTDGISGYTF.

The CDR3 spells CASRGVQGGNTIYF. CDR3 DNA: TGCGCCAGCAGGGGTGTACAAGGTGGAAACACCATATATTTT. This chain links TRBV5-1 with TRBJ1-3; D gene unclear. Per the germline V gene, CDR1 is SGHRS and CDR2 is YFSETQ. The CDR3 sequence is 14 residues long. V was pared by 5 bases and J by 3 bases, with 12 bases between.

The chain recombines TRBV6-6 with TRBJ1-4; D is ambiguous. Germline V gene sequence: CDR1 MNHNY, CDR2 SVGAGI (reference sequence). Trimming shortened V by 0 bases and J by 8 bases, and 13 bases separated the two germline ends. This CDR3 is built from 15 residues. The CDR3 loop is CASSYSTTVGEKLFF. CDR3 nucleotide sequence: TGTGCCAGCAGTTACTCGACCACGGTCGGGGAAAAACTGTTTTTT.

V usage is TRBV24-1 and J usage is TRBJ2-5, with 10 bases that match TRBD2. Losses at the gene ends were 10 bases for V and 6 bases for J; bases not matched to a gene: 10. Germline V gene lookup returns CDR1 KGHDR and CDR2 SFDVKD. This CDR3 has 14 amino acids. The CDR3 DNA follows: TGTGCCACAGGCCCTAGCGGGAGCTGGAAGACCCAGTACTTC. Translated, it gives CATGPSGSWKTQYF.

The CDR3: CSASEERDRVNYEQYF. The CDR3 region has the DNA TGCAGTGCTAGTGAGGAGCGGGACAGGGTAAACTACGAGCAGTACTTC. J is TRBJ2-7 and V is TRBV20-1; 9 positions match TRBD1. The ends lost 3 bases at V and 3 bases at J; junction bases unmatched: 12. The CDR3 totals 16 residues. CDR1 is DFQATT, CDR2 SNEGSKA, per germline (reference sequence).

The chain combines TRBV4-2 with TRBJ1-4, with D uncertain. Trimming took 1 base from V and 7 from J, leaving 7 bases between them. Per the germline V gene, CDR1 is LGHNA and CDR2 is YNFKEQ. The CDR3 extends over 13 amino acids. CDR3 in amino acids: CASSQVWGEKLFF. CDR3 DNA sequence: TGTGCCAGCAGCCAAGTCTGGGGTGAAAAACTGTTTTTT.

The chain links TRBV5-1 to TRBJ2-7, with 7 bases identical to TRBD1. The CDR3 has 16 residues. Germline values: CDR1 SGHRS, CDR2 YFSETQ. V shed 0 bases and J 1 base; nucleotides not matched to a gene: 7. In DNA form, the CDR3 reads TGCGCCAGCAGCTTGGCCACAGGGGCGAGTTCCTACGAGCAGTACTTC. This encodes CASSLATGASSYEQYF. The whole variable domain, remainder taken from reference TRBV5-1 and TRBJ2-7, is KAGVTQTPRYLIKTRGQQVTLSCSPISGHRSVSWYQQTPGQGLQFLFEYFSETQRNKGNFPGRFSGRQFSNSRSEMNVSTLELGDSALYLCASSLATGASSYEQYFGPGTRLTVT.

This chain joins TRBV4-1 and TRBJ2-5; the match to TRBD2 covers 15 bases. CDR3 length: 17 residues. Germline assignment: CDR1 MGHRA and CDR2 YSYEKL. V shed 4 bases, J shed 0 bases, and the junction held 3 bases outside the gene matches. This chain's CDR3 is CASSPGLAGGDQETQYF. CDR3 sequence (DNA): TGCGCCAGCAGCCCGGGACTAGCGGGAGGCGACCAAGAGACCCAGTACTTC.

The chain has TRBV6-6 and TRBJ2-3; 7 nucleotides agree with TRBD2. The CDR3 sequence is 16 residues long. The germline V gene encodes CDR1 MNHNY and CDR2 SVGAGI (reference sequence). V dropped 2 bases and J dropped 1; count of bases not matched to a gene: 6. DNA for the CDR3: TGTGCCAGCAGTTACGCGCTTGGGAGGGGCACAGATACGCAGTATTTT. Translation: CASSYALGRGTDTQYF.

Only one count was recorded for this clone. The chain couples TRBV19 to TRBJ2-5; TRBD2 agrees at 9 bases. The CDR3 totals 14 residues. Germline V gene sequence: CDR1 LNHDA, CDR2 SQIVND (reference sequence). V trimming: 3 bases; J trimming: 5 bases; junction bases outside the gene matches: 4. In nucleotides, the CDR3 is TGTGCCAGTAGTATTAGCGGGAGATCGGAGACCCAGTACTTC. Translated, it gives CASSISGRSETQYF.

This chain joins TRBV25-1 and TRBJ2-7; either TRBD1 or TRBD2 may fit D (5 bases each). The length of the CDR3 is 14 residues. CDR1 and CDR2 (germline): MGHDK, SYGVNS. Between the trimmed V and J ends, which lost 5 bases and 3 bases, there was a span of 14 bases. The CDR3 reads CASSTGTVHYEQYF. CDR3 nucleotide sequence: TGTGCCAGCAGTACCGGGACGGTACACTACGAGCAGTACTTC.

J is TRBJ1-5 and V is TRBV15, with D unresolved. This CDR3 spans 13 amino acids. Looked up from germline, CDR1 is LNHNV and CDR2 is YYDKDF (reference sequence). V shed 3 bases and J shed 0 bases, with 3 bases lying between them. The CDR3 spells CATSSYSNQPQHF. CDR3 DNA: TGTGCCACCAGCAGCTATAGCAATCAGCCCCAGCATTTT. Filled out from reference TRBV15 and TRBJ1-5, the complete variable domain reads DAMVIQNPRYQVTQFGKPVTLSCSQTLNHNVMYWYQQKSSQAPKLLFHYYDKDFNNEADTPDNFQSRRPNTSFCFLDIRSPGLGDTAMYLCATSSYSNQPQHFGDGTRLSIL.

The rearrangement links TRBV5-4 to TRBJ2-1; TRBD2 is a possible D gene (6 bases). Trimming took 4 bases from V and 6 from J, leaving 14 bases between them. Germline loops: CDR1 SGHNT, CDR2 YYREEE (reference sequence). The CDR3 is made up of 14 amino acids. The CDR3: CASSLTSRANEQFF. Written as DNA, the CDR3 is TGTGCCAGCAGCCTAACTAGCCGCGCCAATGAGCAGTTCTTC.

This rearrangement joins TRBV7-9 to TRBJ1-3; 9 nucleotides line up with TRBD1. The CDR3 sequence is 19 residues long. After removal of 0 bases from V and 2 bases from J, the junction contained 11 bases not matched to a gene. Germline CDR1 reads SEHNR; CDR2 reads FQNEAQ (reference sequence). In DNA form, the CDR3 reads TGTGCCAGCAGCTTAGCGGTGGACAGGGGAAGTATAACTGGAAACACCATATATTTT. Its protein is CASSLAVDRGSITGNTIYF.

CDR3 DNA sequence: TGTGCCAGCAGCACAGAAACCAACTATGGCTACACCTTC. Amino acids: CASSTETNYGYTF. The V call is TRBV2, the J call TRBJ1-2; D is undetermined. The V end was cut by 6 bases, the J end by 2 bases, with 10 bases between. The CDR3 runs 13 residues. CDR1 is SNHLY, CDR2 FYNNEI, per germline.

The chain is built from TRBV5-5 and TRBJ1-3; 9 nucleotides align to TRBD1. CDR3 size: 15 residues. Germline V CDR1 and CDR2: SGHKS, YYEKEE (reference sequence). The ends lost 4 bases at V and 4 bases at J; junction bases unmatched: 6. In DNA form, the CDR3 reads TGTGCCAGCAGCCTGACAGGGGGACCAGGAAACACCATATATTTT. Residues: CASSLTGGPGNTIYF.

The V call is TRBV5-8, the J call TRBJ2-7; the match to TRBD1 covers 7 bases. This CDR3 is 13 amino acids long. Germline V CDR1 and CDR2: SGHTS, YDEGEE. With V trimmed by 5 bases and J by 6 bases, 8 bases remained unmatched. The CDR3 DNA is TGTGCCAGCAGTTTTACAGGGGCAGGCGAGCAGTACTTC. Translating it yields CASSFTGAGEQYF.

This clone was recorded a few times. The chain couples TRBV14 to TRBJ2-5; tentatively, D is TRBD1 or TRBD2 (6 bases each). CDR3 length: 17 amino acids. With 1 base removed from V and 4 bases from J, the gap between germline ends came to 19 bases. Per the germline V gene, CDR1 is SGHDN and CDR2 is FVKESK. The CDR3 nucleotides read TGTGCCAGCAGCCAAGGTTTCAGGGCCCGGGGGCGAGAGACCCAGTACTTC. Its translation is CASSQGFRARGRETQYF.

This chain links TRBV7-9 with TRBJ2-5; the match to TRBD1 covers 7 bases. J was trimmed by 3 bases and V by 4 bases; bases with no gene match: 2. Germline V gene sequence: CDR1 SEHNR, CDR2 FQNEAQ (reference sequence). CDR3 length: 13 residues. This chain's CDR3 is CASSWDRKETQYF. The CDR3 nucleotides read TGTGCCAGCAGCTGGGACAGAAAAGAGACCCAGTACTTC.

The chain links TRBV4-1 to TRBJ2-2; 7 bases match TRBD2. The germline V gene encodes CDR1 MGHRA and CDR2 YSYEKL. V lost 0 bases, J lost 4 bases, and 11 bases stayed unmatched. The CDR3 is 18 residues long. CDR3 nucleotides: TGCGCCAGCAGCCAAGATCGGTTCCGGGGGGAAACCACCGGGGAGCTGTTTTTT. Encoded protein: CASSQDRFRGETTGELFF.

The CDR3 loop reads CASSLGGQRLNYGYTF. The CDR3 nucleotides are TGTGCCAGCAGTTTGGGCGGGCAGAGACTTAACTATGGCTACACCTTC. The chain recombines TRBV28 with TRBJ1-2; D unresolved. The V gene's germline CDR1 is MDHEN and CDR2 SYDVKM. CDR3 size: 16 residues. V lost 3 bases to trimming and J lost 1 base, with 15 bases between them.